Sequencing of this T cell receptor (beta chain) was carried out in a study of T cells after yellow fever vaccination. General observations from the study: The secondary response was weaker but peaked faster, day 5 versus 15. High-abundance clonotypes from the bulk population could contaminate FACS-sorted repertoires.

Losses at the gene ends were 1 base for V and 14 bases for J; bases not matched to a gene: 7. The CDR3 runs to 13 residues. From germline, CDR1 is SEHNR and CDR2 FQNEAQ (reference sequence). The TCR cDNA carried a universal primer site and UMIs from 5'RACE template switching. TCRdb called the 5' RACE reads again in MiXCR, with one record for every CDR3 protein. The table lists around 30,000 distinct CDR3 sequences, 6.6% of them singletons, with 22% in the top ten. Ten or more counts support this clonotype. Sequences were derived from PBMCs, either bulk or a sorted T-cell subset (CD4+, CD8+, memory, or dextramer-sorted; not recorded which), sampled on the day of the first yellow fever vaccination. This chain joins TRBV7-9 and TRBJ2-1; 8 bases align to TRBD2. The receptor was isolated from a man younger than 35 who received the YFV17D yellow fever vaccine. CDR3 protein: CASSLDSAGGEFF. For the CDR3, the DNA is TGTGCCAGCAGCTTAGATTCGGCGGGGGGTGAGTTCTTC.